This record covers a single T cell receptor (beta chain). These data come from a study of blood T cell repertoires in COVID-19. Clones were sequenced by immunoSEQ multiplex PCR, and TCRdb holds only the in-frame ones, with some missing. Of roughly 260,000 clones in the sample, approximately 90% were seen once. The specimen was peripheral blood. The receptor comes from a woman aged 40 to 55 with acute or convalescent COVID-19.

The CDR3 DNA follows: TGTGCCAGCACCCCGGGACAGGGGTTGGAAGGCTACACCTTC. Translation: CASTPGQGLEGYTF. The chain uses TRBV6-5 and TRBJ1-2; TRBD1 matches at 10 bases. From germline, CDR1 is MNHEY and CDR2 SVGAGI. The CDR3 sequence is 14 residues long. With 7 bases clipped from V and 8 bases from J, the junction kept 10 bases outside the gene matches.